Detailed here is one T cell receptor (beta chain). At one end the junction does not follow the germline gene, possibly because of a read error. This CDR3 contains 14 residues. The germline gives CDR1 MNHEY, CDR2 SVGAGI. The table came from immunoSEQ multiplex PCR; TCRdb's copy has only in-frame clones and leaves some out. The table shows approximately 94,000 clones, with about 86% occurring only once. The data originate from a study of control samples from healthy donors and cancer patients. The specimen sequenced was blood. The receptor was isolated from a woman aged 50 to 65 in good health. The chain uses TRBV6-5 and TRBJ1-3; D gene uncertain. The CDR3 region has the DNA TGTCCCAGCCCGTACTGGTACTCTGGAAACACCATATATTTT. Protein product: CPSPYWYSGNTIYF.